What follows describes a single T cell receptor beta chain. The antigen is not known. Germline V gives CDR1 LNHNV, CDR2 YYDKDF (reference sequence). V lost 1 base and J lost 10, with 10 bases in between. This CDR3 contains 12 residues. RNA extraction was followed by reverse transcription into cDNA, which acted as the sequencing template. The table came from immunoSEQ multiplex PCR; TCRdb's copy has only in-frame clones and leaves some out. The table records about 180,000 clones, 51% of them present only once. This record belongs to a study of CD8+ T cells in alopecia areata. Study information: Among treated patients, oral tofacitinib was administered at 5 to 10 mg twice daily. The share of scalp area affected provided the severity score for treated patients. Regarding the study as a whole: Many expanded lesional clones stayed in scalp and blood while on tofacitinib.

Regarding treatment: oral pan-JAK inhibitor, 5-10 mg twice daily. It was from alopecia areata patients that lesional scalp punch biopsies and peripheral blood were collected. V usage is TRBV15 and J usage is TRBJ1-1; D gene unclear. The starting material was CD8+ T cells sorted from blood, obtained around week 54, from a patient treated with tofacitinib. This TCR came from a human donor with alopecia areata. CDR3: CATSRVSERAFF. For the CDR3, the DNA is TGTGCCACCAGCAGAGTATCGGAGAGAGCTTTCTTT.